The present TCR beta chain was sequenced within a study of control samples from healthy donors and cancer patients. Method: immunoSEQ multiplex PCR; TCRdb's copy keeps in-frame clones and lacks some. The sample records about 79,000 clones, 93% being singletons. Sequencing was carried out using PBMCs. The TCR originated in a woman in her thirties or forties with lung cancer.

The CDR3, as DNA: TGCGCCAGCAGCTTGGAGGGACTCCATGAGCAGTTCTTC. Its translation is CASSLEGLHEQFF. The rearrangement uses TRBV5-1 and TRBJ2-1; tentatively, D is TRBD2 (6 bases). The CDR3 is 13 amino acids. Germline loops: CDR1 SGHRS, CDR2 YFSETQ. With 0 bases removed from V and 8 bases from J, the gap between germline ends came to 9 bases.